Presented here are 8 T cell receptor beta chains from one specimen sequenced in a study of blood T cell repertoires in COVID-19. Profiling relied on immunoSEQ multiplex PCR, and the TCRdb table lists in-frame clones only, not all of them. The profile shows some 500,000 clones, about 89% of them singletons. Sequencing was carried out using peripheral blood. Every receptor here comes from a woman in her fifties or sixties with COVID-19, enrolled during active disease.

This chain connects TRBV2 to TRBJ2-5, with 8 bases fitting TRBD2. The CDR3 is made up of 17 amino acids. The trim removed 2 bases at V and 4 bases at J, leaving 12 bases unmatched. Germline loops: CDR1 SNHLY, CDR2 FYNNEI. The DNA of the CDR3 is TGTGCCAGCAGTGAACGGTCGGCCGGGGGGGGGAGAGAGACCCAGTACTTC. This encodes CASSERSAGGGRETQYF.

This clone was detected a few times. The CDR3 nucleotides are TGTGCCAGCAGCTTTACAGGGACTGAAGCTTTCTTT. As protein: CASSFTGTEAFF. This chain joins TRBV5-4 and TRBJ1-1, with TRBD1 as a possible D gene (6 bases). The V gene lost 2 bases and the J gene lost 5 bases, with 7 bases spanning the gap. The germline CDR1 and CDR2 sequences are SGHNT and YYREEE (reference sequence). The CDR3 has 12 amino acids.

The chain employs TRBV2 and TRBJ2-2; 7 bases are a match to TRBD2. Trimming at V came to 6 bases and at J to 0 bases, leaving 4 bases not matched to a gene. There are 15 residues in the CDR3. CDR1 and CDR2 (germline): SNHLY, FYNNEI. The CDR3 loop is CASSRGLPNTGELFF. For the CDR3, the DNA is TGTGCCAGCAGCCGGGGACTACCGAACACCGGGGAGCTGTTTTTT.

The rearrangement links TRBV30 to TRBJ1-6; 8 bases match TRBD1. The CDR3 is 15 amino acids. Looked up from germline, CDR1 is GTSNPN and CDR2 is SVGIG (reference sequence). Trimming took 2 bases from V and 7 from J; bases not matched to a gene: 7. CDR3 sequence reads: CAWSIWTGSNSPLHF. CDR3 DNA: TGTGCCTGGAGTATATGGACAGGGTCGAATTCACCCCTCCACTTT. Combining the CDR3 with reference TRBV30 and TRBJ1-6 gives the whole variable domain SQTIHQWPATLVQPVGSPLSLECTVEGTSNPNLYWYRQAAGRGLQLLFYSVGIGQISSEVPQNLSASRPQDRQFILSSKKLLLSDSGFYLCAWSIWTGSNSPLHFGNGTRLTVT.

V gene TRBV19 combines with J gene TRBJ2-5; D is unresolved. Germline V gene lookup returns CDR1 LNHDA and CDR2 SQIVND (reference sequence). V gave up 4 bases and J gave up 0 bases, with 6 bases separating them. The CDR3 has 13 amino acids. DNA of the CDR3: TGTGCCAGTAGTAGGGCTAACCAAGAGACCCAGTACTTC. Its translation: CASSRANQETQYF.

The gene calls are TRBV27 and TRBJ1-2, with D possibly being TRBD1 (5 bases). Looked up from germline, CDR1 is MNHEY and CDR2 is SMNVEV (reference sequence). This CDR3 region has 13 residues. The V end was cut by 3 bases, the J end by 4 bases, with 9 bases between. CDR3 sequence: CASSFSRGYGYTF. DNA for the CDR3: TGTGCCAGCAGTTTTAGTAGGGGCTATGGCTACACCTTC.

The CDR3 spells CASSPGGLTGGYTF. The CDR3 DNA follows: TGTGCCAGCAGCCCCGGCGGCCTTACGGGGGGCTACACCTTC. The chain recombines TRBV11-2 with TRBJ1-2; no definite D call. Trimming removed 5 bases at V and 8 bases at J, with 18 bases between. Germline CDR1 and CDR2: SGHAT and FQNNGV. The CDR3 contains 14 residues. Filled out from reference TRBV11-2 and TRBJ1-2, the complete variable domain reads EAGVAQSPRYKIIEKRQSVAFWCNPISGHATLYWYQQILGQGPKLLIQFQNNGVVDDSQLPKDRFSAERLKGVDSTLKIQPAKLEDSAVYLCASSPGGLTGGYTFGSGTRLTVV.

The chain employs TRBV27 and TRBJ2-3; possible D gene TRBD2, 7 bases. Germline assignment: CDR1 MNHEY and CDR2 SMNVEV (reference sequence). This CDR3 comprises 14 residues. The V end lost 5 bases, the J end lost 4 bases, and 13 bases lay between the germline ends. The CDR3 spells CASSPGGWPDTQYF. The CDR3 coding sequence is TGTGCCAGCAGTCCGGGGGGCTGGCCAGATACGCAGTATTTT.